This T cell receptor (beta chain) stems from a study of identical twins (dated by TCRdb to the mid-2010s). Broadly, across the study: To test whether fetal clonotypes persist, the study used deep sequencing on TCR alpha and beta repertoires from monozygotic twins, unrelated adults of various ages, and cord blood. To rule out contamination, replicate twin experiments were performed at different times with different library preparation protocols. Paper-wide results and their limitations: Invariant T cells such as MAIT and iNKT could partly confound zero-insertion analyses, though diverse VJ usage argued against this for most clonotypes. In beta out-of-frame sequences, excess twin sharing was weaker, because having fewer shared sequences lowered the signal-to-noise ratio. Compared with coincidental sharing between unrelated individuals, out-of-frame TCR alpha sequences shared between twins showed an excess of sequences with low generation probability. Conclusions relied on cross-sectional statistical analysis, since the same donors could not be followed over many years. In monozygotic twins, out-of-frame TCR alpha sharing was systematically underestimated by recombination models, although the models agreed with sharing between unrelated individuals. Abundant cord blood beta clonotypes had fewer insertions, young adult naive repertoires showed a similar but weaker trend, and memory repertoires showed no such trend.

Including cysteine and phenylalanine, the CDR3 has 14 amino acids. Just CDR3 DNA is preserved here, 42 bases in frame from base 1. CDR1 and CDR2, per the germline V gene (reference sequence), are LGHDT and YNNKEL. The V end gives up 4 bases and the J end 1 base, leaving 1 base in the junction not matched to a gene. This clonotype was seen only a few times. This clone's antigen is unknown. Base qualities were left out, and no much larger clone turns up one base away. Only healthy Caucasian donors were included. The twin cohort consisted of three pairs of female monozygotic twins, all aged roughly 18 to 29 years. Positive isolation kits from Invitrogen were used to isolate CD4+ and CD8+ T cell populations. Libraries were built with 5' RACE. The sequencing machine was an Illumina HiSeq 2000. Template switching added a universal primer binding site, and the final cDNA carried a unique molecular identifier that allowed TCR cDNA molecules to be counted accurately. First-strand cDNA for TCR alpha and beta chains was synthesized from specific primers in the conserved constant-segment region. To control for contamination, every cDNA library was double barcoded, receiving both a SMART-Mk sample barcode and Illumina barcodes. TruSeq adapter sequences, together with Illumina sample barcodes, were added in two successive PCR steps. The Illumina HiSeq platform was used with custom primers to sequence TCR alpha and beta cDNA libraries. As for how the authors treated the data: Unique molecular identifiers were extracted from raw reads with MiGEC, and CDR3 positions were determined with MiXCR. Recombination models were inferred per individual with the repgenHMM and IGoR tools using an EM algorithm. Shared clonotype analysis was performed with the tcR package in R, normalizing sharing by the product of cloneset sizes. Out-of-frame nonproductive sequences were analyzed to study raw recombination free of thymic and clonal selection effects. The public reads were quality trimmed at Q25 with fastp and then assembled into clones with MiXCR by TCRdb, keeping productive beta chains. Every distinct CDR3 protein forms one entry, paired with its most common genes and DNA. The V and J calls were not made by the authors but by TCRdb's processing. The sample includes about 520,000 distinct CDR3 sequences, with roughly a fifth observed a single time. About 0.91% of the sample is taken by the ten largest.

The same specimen was also included in a second study, on T cells expressing NK-cell markers. As described in the second report: Three sorted T-cell subsets (CD3+CD56+NKG2C+, CD3+CD56+NKG2C- and CD3+CD56-NKG2C+) from under 10 donors had their TCR beta-chain repertoires profiled. Seven of the eight sequenced donors were HCMV-seropositive and one was HCMV-seronegative. To restrict sorting to alphabetaTCR-expressing T cells, an anti-gammadeltaTCR antibody was added in several experiments. In several donors, the dominant CD3+CD56+NKG2C+ clonotypes were found to rank among the top 10 CD8+ clonotypes and to make up about 1.0-8% of CD8+ T cells. Those dominant clonotypes were again the most abundant among CD3+CD56-NKG2C+ cells in a few donors, at 28.3-60.1%. Whether the expanded NKG2C-expressing T cell clones were specific for HCMV antigens remained unclear. The eight sequenced donors were randomly selected healthy volunteers, three men and five women. To determine HCMV serostatus, a commercial ELISA kit was used to detect HCMV-specific IgG in serum. MIGEC was used to demultiplex reads and group the reads by UMI, and MiTCR was used to assemble and quantify clonotypes. Only TCR cDNA sequences supported by at least two reads were kept to exclude erroneous sequences. The tcR package was used for downstream repertoire analysis, and clonotypes were matched across fractions by CDR3 nucleotide sequence plus V segment. VDJmatch was used to annotate antigen specificity against VDJdb, with one amino acid substitution in CDR3 allowed.

The specimen was CD4+ T cells sorted from blood. This sequence originates from a young woman in good health. This chain is built from TRBV3-1 and TRBJ1-2; TRBD1 lines up with 9 middle nucleotides. The nucleotide sequence is given as TGTGCCAGCAGCCGACAGGGGGTTAACTATGGCTACACCTTC. It translates as CASSRQGVNYGYTF.